The clone carrying this T cell receptor (beta chain) was counted ten times or more. Its antigen remains unknown. Trimming removed 7 bases at V and 5 bases at J, with 11 bases between. The CDR3 runs 12 residues. This sample's RNA came from whole unsorted tissue. Distant lung tissue was collected more than 3 cm away from the tumor edge. Chemotherapy-naive patients with new lung cancer underwent thoracic surgery in China, August–November 2014. This sample stems from a study of tumor and adjacent non-tumor tissue in lung cancer. Study-level information: The patients, 10 men and a handful of women, were roughly 30 to 80 with stage I to III disease. Study observations and caveats: In normal lung, the top 100 clones were significantly more dominant than in tumor.

TCRbeta libraries were built with three rounds of nested PCR, modified from ARM-PCR. A single record per CDR3 protein comes from TCRdb applying MiXCR to the multiplex PCR reads. Here the sample spans about 75,000 distinct CDR3 sequences, around 70% being singletons. Sequencing used distant non-tumor lung tissue. The source of this sequence is a woman aged 45-60 years with non-small cell lung cancer. The V gene is TRBV12-3 or TRBV12-4, the J gene TRBJ1-1; no clear D gene. CDR3 amino acids: CASTLGGTEAFF. For the CDR3, the DNA is TGTGCCAGCACCCTCGGTGGGACTGAAGCTTTCTTT.